A single sample is the source of the 22 T cell receptor beta chains below, sequenced in a study of cytomegalovirus exposure and HLA in healthy donors (dated by TCRdb to the late 2010s). Library construction relied on the immunoSEQ multiplex PCR assay. A mixture of 60 forward primers for TCR Vbeta segments and 13 reverse primers for TCR Jbeta segments was used in the multiplex PCR. TCRdb holds this immuneACCESS table with in-frame rearrangements only. Some clones are missing; in checked studies, unresolved V genes explain under half, and the rest has no known cause. The sample yields roughly 190,000 clones; about 13% were counted once. More than 7% of the sample is taken by the ten largest. The sequenced sample consisted of PBMCs. The source is a man in his fifties or sixties in good health and CMV-seropositive.

The V and J genes are TRBV28 and TRBJ1-6, with D unresolved. The V end lost 3 bases, the J end lost 2 bases, and 8 bases lay between the germline ends. This CDR3 has 15 residues. Germline V lookup: CDR1 MDHEN, CDR2 SYDVKM. CDR3 region: CASSFGSPYNSPLHF. For the CDR3, the DNA is TGTGCCAGCAGTTTCGGTAGCCCCTATAATTCACCCCTCCACTTT.

This clone was detected a few times. This chain uses TRBV11-3 with TRBJ2-3, with no clear D. This CDR3 region has 16 residues. V lost 4 bases and J 0 bases, leaving 14 bases between the germline ends. Per the germline V gene, CDR1 is SGHNT and CDR2 is YENEEA. Here the CDR3 reads CASSSGSSRSTDTQYF. The DNA for the CDR3 is TGTGCCAGCAGCTCCGGCAGTTCTAGAAGCACAGATACGCAGTATTTT.

This chain links TRBV6-1 with TRBJ2-3; D is perhaps TRBD2 (5 bases). The CDR3 sequence is 12 residues long. Per germline, CDR1 MNHNS and CDR2 SASEGT. The ends were cut back, 1 base at V and 10 bases at J, with 9 bases in the middle. The CDR3 nucleotides are TGTGCCAGCAGTGAAGGGTTAGCGCCGCAGTATTTT. This encodes CASSEGLAPQYF.

The chain links TRBV9 to TRBJ2-4, with D possibly TRBD2 on 5 matching bases. This CDR3 region has 15 residues. V gave up 4 bases and J gave up 3 bases, with 14 bases separating them. Germline V gene lookup returns CDR1 SGDLS and CDR2 YYNGEE. Here the CDR3 reads CASSPTHRDKNIQYF. The CDR3 DNA follows: TGTGCCAGCAGCCCCACCCATCGGGACAAAAACATTCAGTACTTC.

This clone was detected a few times. This rearrangement joins TRBV6-5 to TRBJ2-2; D is unresolved. V was shortened by 1 base and J by 0 bases, with 9 bases between the two germline ends. CDR1 MNHEY and CDR2 SVGAGI come from the germline V gene. This CDR3 is built from 16 residues. Here the CDR3 DNA reads TGTGCCAGCAGTTACTACCAGGTGACGAACACCGGGGAGCTGTTTTTT. It codes for CASSYYQVTNTGELFF.

This clone has only a few counts. A read error may produce the germline difference seen at one junction end. The rearrangement joins TRBV7-7 to TRBJ2-3; 9 bases agree with TRBD2. Germline V gives CDR1 SSHAT, CDR2 FNYEAQ (reference sequence). The CDR3 spans 14 residues. The CDR3 loop is CASSRTSGTDTQYF. The CDR3 DNA reads as TGTGCTAGCAGCCGGACTAGCGGCACAGATACGCAGTATTTT.

This clone was detected a few times. As DNA, the CDR3 is TGTGCCAGCAGTTACTCCCTGACAGATATGAGAGGCTACACCTTC. It specifies CASSYSLTDMRGYTF. V usage is TRBV6-5 and J usage is TRBJ1-2, with D perhaps TRBD1 (5 bases). The CDR3 spans 15 residues. CDR1 and CDR2 (germline): MNHEY, SVGAGI. V was clipped by 0 bases and J by 8 bases, with 16 bases between them.

The chain uses TRBV2 and TRBJ2-4; 10 positions agree with TRBD1. Germline trimming cut 6 bases from V and 1 base from J; bases unmatched to any gene: 9. Germline V gives CDR1 SNHLY, CDR2 FYNNEI. The CDR3 has 17 residues. This CDR3 reads CASSIRQGATAKNIQYF. CDR3 DNA: TGTGCCAGCAGCATTAGACAGGGGGCGACGGCCAAAAACATTCAGTACTTC.

This clone turned up a few times. The V and J genes are TRBV13 and TRBJ2-7; D is possibly TRBD2 (6 bases). V lost 1 base and J lost 1, with 8 bases in between. Germline V gene lookup returns CDR1 PRHDT and CDR2 FYEKMQ (reference sequence). The CDR3 runs 14 residues. CDR3 in DNA: TGTGCCAGCAGCTTAGACGGAGGGTCCTACGAGCAGTACGTC. Translated, it gives CASSLDGGSYEQYV.

This clone has only a few counts. This chain uses TRBV2 with TRBJ1-2; D is undetermined. The CDR3 is 13 residues long. Germline loops: CDR1 SNHLY, CDR2 FYNNEI. The V gene lost 2 bases and the J gene lost 1 base, with 5 bases spanning the gap. The CDR3 loop reads CASSELSNYGYTF. Written as DNA, the CDR3 is TGTGCCAGCAGTGAACTCAGTAACTATGGCTACACCTTC.

CDR3 amino acids: CASSKEEDRPRPNVLTF. The CDR3 DNA reads as TGTGCCAGCAGCAAAGAGGAGGACAGGCCCAGGCCCAACGTCCTGACTTTC. This chain links TRBV21-1 with TRBJ2-6; TRBD1, the table's D call, lacks a check against the DNA. TRBV21-1 is tagged as a pseudogene. CDR3 length equals 17 residues.

The J gene is TRBJ2-7, the V gene TRBV2; TRBD2 is a possible D gene (7 bases). CDR3 length: 16 amino acids. V lost 1 base to trimming and J lost 2 bases, with 15 bases between them. Germline loops: CDR1 SNHLY, CDR2 FYNNEI. This CDR3 reads CASSEVGGPRAYEQYF. The CDR3 coding sequence is TGTGCCAGCAGTGAAGTGGGGGGGCCGAGGGCCTACGAGCAGTACTTC.

This clone was detected only a few times. This rearrangement joins TRBV4-3 to TRBJ1-1; the D gene is possibly TRBD1 (5 bases). Trimming pared 1 base from V and 10 bases from J, leaving 16 bases between. Germline lookup yields CDR1 LGHNA and CDR2 YSLEER. The CDR3 loop spans 14 amino acids. The CDR3: CASSQGRGEFAAFF. The CDR3 DNA reads as TGCGCCAGCAGCCAAGGAAGGGGTGAGTTCGCAGCTTTCTTT.

The genes are TRBV15 and TRBJ2-7; possible D gene TRBD1, 6 bases. V was clipped by 0 bases and J by 6 bases, with 18 bases between them. CDR1 LNHNV and CDR2 YYDKDF come from the germline V gene (reference sequence). The CDR3 runs to 16 residues. CDR3 region: CATSRDQGPGPFEQYV. The CDR3 DNA sequence: TGTGCCACCAGCAGAGATCAGGGGCCGGGCCCCTTCGAGCAGTACGTC.

The table lists this clone with a few counts. The chain couples TRBV11-3 to TRBJ2-1, with 8 bases lining up with TRBD2. The CDR3 extends over 12 amino acids. CDR1 is SGHNT and CDR2 is YENEEA in the germline V gene. The junction had 1 base not matched to a gene; V was cut back by 4 bases and J by 8 bases. CDR3: CASSSGGDEQFF. CDR3 nucleotide sequence: TGTGCCAGCAGCTCCGGGGGGGATGAGCAGTTCTTC.

This clone was counted between two and nine times. The chain recombines TRBV5-1 with TRBJ2-5, with D possibly TRBD2 on 5 matching bases. This CDR3 region has 14 residues. Germline V gives CDR1 SGHRS, CDR2 YFSETQ. Trimming pared 0 bases from V and 1 base from J, leaving 7 bases between. The CDR3 loop reads CASSLGEFQETQYF. The CDR3 DNA is TGCGCCAGCAGCTTGGGGGAGTTCCAAGAGACCCAGTACTTC.

The genes are TRBV11-1 and TRBJ2-1; D perhaps matches TRBD1 (6 bases). V was pared by 5 bases and J by 3 bases, with 14 bases between. This CDR3 has 15 residues. Germline values: CDR1 SGHAT, CDR2 FQDESV (reference sequence). CDR3 sequence: CASSPPGQVYNEQFF. In DNA, the CDR3 is TGTGCCAGCAGCCCACCGGGACAAGTCTACAATGAGCAGTTCTTC.

This chain joins TRBV5-1 and TRBJ1-1; 7 bases match TRBD1. The trim removed 5 bases at V and 3 bases at J, leaving 13 bases unmatched. The CDR3 sequence is 16 residues long. Per germline, CDR1 SGHRS and CDR2 YFSETQ. The CDR3 DNA reads TGCGCCAGCAGGTTCCTGACCAGGGGGGCGGACACTGAAGCTTTCTTT. It is translated as CASRFLTRGADTEAFF.

This clone appeared a few times. This chain uses TRBV30 with TRBJ1-2, with D unresolved. Between the trimmed V and J ends, which lost 0 bases and 8 bases, there was a span of 10 bases. There are 12 residues in the CDR3. The V gene's germline CDR1 is GTSNPN and CDR2 SVGIG (reference sequence). CDR3 bases: TGTGCCTGGAGTGTACATACCCGCGGCTACACCTTC. Protein sequence: CAWSVHTRGYTF. The entire variable domain, with the rest obtained from reference TRBV30 and TRBJ1-2, is as follows: SQTIHQWPATLVQPVGSPLSLECTVEGTSNPNLYWYRQAAGRGLQLLFYSVGIGQISSEVPQNLSASRPQDRQFILSSKKLLLSDSGFYLCAWSVHTRGYTFGSGTRLTVV.

The gene calls are TRBV4-1 and TRBJ2-7, with 8 positions matching TRBD1. Trimming took 4 bases from V and 9 from J; bases not matched to a gene: 17. Germline V lookup: CDR1 MGHRA, CDR2 YSYEKL. The CDR3 spans 16 residues. CDR3 in DNA: TGCGCCAGCAGCCCCCCCCCGGGACAGGATGGTCGCTGGCAGTACTTC. It is translated as CASSPPPGQDGRWQYF.

This chain links TRBV6-5 with TRBJ1-1, with a weak D call TRBD1 (5 bases). Germline assignment: CDR1 MNHEY and CDR2 SVGAGI. V gave up 6 bases and J gave up 3 bases, with 17 bases separating them. The length of the CDR3 is 15 residues. The CDR3 coding sequence is TGTGCCAGCAGCCCGACCTTCGGGGGGTACACTGAAGCTTTCTTT. Translated: CASSPTFGGYTEAFF.

This clone occurred a few times. The J gene is TRBJ2-5, the V gene TRBV7-9; 7 nucleotides line up with TRBD2. Germline V gene data show CDR1 as SEHNR and CDR2 as FQNEAQ (reference sequence). V shed 1 base and J 5 bases; nucleotides not matched to a gene: 4. The CDR3 is made up of 14 amino acids. The CDR3 nucleotides are TGTGCCAGCAGCTTAGAAGTGGGGGGGGAGACCCAGTACTTC. Translation: CASSLEVGGETQYF. Together with reference TRBV7-9 and TRBJ2-5, the CDR3 gives the full variable domain: DTGVSQNPRHKITKRGQNVTFRCDPISEHNRLYWYRQTLGQGPEFLTYFQNEAQLEKSRLLSDRFSAERPKGSFSTLEIQRTEQGDSAMYLCASSLEVGGETQYFGPGTRLLVL.